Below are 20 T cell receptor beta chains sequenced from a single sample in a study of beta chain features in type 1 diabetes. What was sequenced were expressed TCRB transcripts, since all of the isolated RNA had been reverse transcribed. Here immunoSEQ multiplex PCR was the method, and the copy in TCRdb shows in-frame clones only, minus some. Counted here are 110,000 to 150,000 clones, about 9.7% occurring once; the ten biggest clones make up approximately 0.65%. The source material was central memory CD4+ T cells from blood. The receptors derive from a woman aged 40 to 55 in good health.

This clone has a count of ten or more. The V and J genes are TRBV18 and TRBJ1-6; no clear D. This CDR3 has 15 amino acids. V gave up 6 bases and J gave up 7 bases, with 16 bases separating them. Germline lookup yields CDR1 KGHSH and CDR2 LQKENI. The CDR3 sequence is CASSPRSEGNSPLHF. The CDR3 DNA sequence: TGTGCCAGCTCCCCTCGTTCTGAGGGAAATTCACCCCTCCACTTT.

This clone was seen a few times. CDR3 region: CASSETGRHNEQFF. For the CDR3, the DNA is TGTGCCAGCAGTGAGACAGGGCGCCACAATGAGCAGTTCTTC. The chain is built from TRBV25-1 and TRBJ2-1; the match to TRBD1 covers 7 bases. The germline V gene encodes CDR1 MGHDK and CDR2 SYGVNS. Trimming cost V 3 bases and J 5 bases; bases outside gene matches: 4. The CDR3 contains 14 residues.

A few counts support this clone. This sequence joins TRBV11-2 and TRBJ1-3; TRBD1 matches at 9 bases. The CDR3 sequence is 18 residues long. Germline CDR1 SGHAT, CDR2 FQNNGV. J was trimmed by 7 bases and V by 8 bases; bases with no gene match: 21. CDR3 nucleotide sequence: TGTGCCAGCGGTCGAGGGGCCCACAGGGGGCGAAACAAGAACACCATATATTTT. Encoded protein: CASGRGAHRGRNKNTIYF.

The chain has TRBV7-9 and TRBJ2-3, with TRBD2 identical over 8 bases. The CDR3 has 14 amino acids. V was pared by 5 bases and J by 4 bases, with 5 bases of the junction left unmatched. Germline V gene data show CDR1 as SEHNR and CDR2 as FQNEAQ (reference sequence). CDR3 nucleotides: TGTGCCAGCAGCCCGGGACTAGGGTCAGATACGCAGTATTTT. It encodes CASSPGLGSDTQYF.

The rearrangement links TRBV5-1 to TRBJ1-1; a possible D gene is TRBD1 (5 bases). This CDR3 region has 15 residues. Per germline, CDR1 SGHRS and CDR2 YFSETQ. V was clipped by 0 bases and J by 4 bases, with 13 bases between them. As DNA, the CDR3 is TGCGCCAGCAGCTTGGAGTGGGGGGGATCCACTGAAGCTTTCTTT. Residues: CASSLEWGGSTEAFF. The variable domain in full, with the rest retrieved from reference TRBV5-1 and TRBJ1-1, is KAGVTQTPRYLIKTRGQQVTLSCSPISGHRSVSWYQQTPGQGLQFLFEYFSETQRNKGNFPGRFSGRQFSNSRSEMNVSTLELGDSALYLCASSLEWGGSTEAFFGQGTRLTVV.

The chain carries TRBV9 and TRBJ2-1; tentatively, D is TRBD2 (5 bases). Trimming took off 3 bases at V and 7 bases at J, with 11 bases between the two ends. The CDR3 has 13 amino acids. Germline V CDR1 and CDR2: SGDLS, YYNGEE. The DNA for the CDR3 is TGTGCCAGCAGCGGAGGGTACCCTAATGAGCAGTTCTTC. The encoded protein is CASSGGYPNEQFF.

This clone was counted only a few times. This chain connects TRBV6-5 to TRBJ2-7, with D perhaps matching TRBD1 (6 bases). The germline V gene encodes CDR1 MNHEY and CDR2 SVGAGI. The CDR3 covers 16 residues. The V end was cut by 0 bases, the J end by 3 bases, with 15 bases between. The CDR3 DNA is TGTGCCAGCAGTTACTCGATTTTCGGGACAAACTACGAGCAGTACTTC. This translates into CASSYSIFGTNYEQYF.

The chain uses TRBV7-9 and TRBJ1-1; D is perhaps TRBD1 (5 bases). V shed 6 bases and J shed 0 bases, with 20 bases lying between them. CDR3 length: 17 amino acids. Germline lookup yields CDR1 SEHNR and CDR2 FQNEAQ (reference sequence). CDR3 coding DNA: TGTGCCAGCAGGGAGGGACCCGCGAGGCGCATGAACACTGAAGCTTTCTTT. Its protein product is CASREGPARRMNTEAFF.

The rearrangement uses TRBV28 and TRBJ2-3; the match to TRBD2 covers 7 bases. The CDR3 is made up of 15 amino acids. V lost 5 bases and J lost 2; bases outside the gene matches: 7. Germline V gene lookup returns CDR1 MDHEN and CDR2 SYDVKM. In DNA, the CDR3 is TGTGCCAGCAGTGCCCCGGGGGGATCCACAGATACGCAGTATTTT. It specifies CASSAPGGSTDTQYF. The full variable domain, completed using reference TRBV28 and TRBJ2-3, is DVKVTQSSRYLVKRTGEKVFLECVQDMDHENMFWYRQDPGLGLRLIYFSYDVKMKEKGDIPEGYSVSREKKERFSLILESASTNQTSMYLCASSAPGGSTDTQYFGPGTRLTVL.

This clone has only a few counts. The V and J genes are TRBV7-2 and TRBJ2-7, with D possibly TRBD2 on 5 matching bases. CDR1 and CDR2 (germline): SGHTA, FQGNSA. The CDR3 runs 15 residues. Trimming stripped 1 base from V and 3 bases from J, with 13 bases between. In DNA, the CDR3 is TGTGCCAGCAGCTTAGAGATAGGCGGGCTCTACGAGCAGTACTTC. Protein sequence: CASSLEIGGLYEQYF.

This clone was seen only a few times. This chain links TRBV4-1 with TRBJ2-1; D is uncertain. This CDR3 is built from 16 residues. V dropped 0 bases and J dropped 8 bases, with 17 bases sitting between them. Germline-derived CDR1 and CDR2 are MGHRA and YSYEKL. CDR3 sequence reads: CASSQDQAIWFDEQFF. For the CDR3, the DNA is TGCGCCAGCAGCCAAGATCAGGCCATTTGGTTCGATGAGCAGTTCTTC.

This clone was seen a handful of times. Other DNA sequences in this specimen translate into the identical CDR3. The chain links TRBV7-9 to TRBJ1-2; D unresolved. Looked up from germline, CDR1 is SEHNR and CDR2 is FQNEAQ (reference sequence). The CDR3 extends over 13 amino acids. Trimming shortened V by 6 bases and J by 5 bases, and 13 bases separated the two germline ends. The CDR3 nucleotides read TGTGCCAGCAGTTTGAGCGGTGGTTATGGCTACACCTTC. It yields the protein CASSLSGGYGYTF.

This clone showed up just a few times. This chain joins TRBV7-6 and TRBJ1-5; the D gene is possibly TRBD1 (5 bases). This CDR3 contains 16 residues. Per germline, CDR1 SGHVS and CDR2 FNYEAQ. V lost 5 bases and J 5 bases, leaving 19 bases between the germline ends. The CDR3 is CASSIIRVLGHQPQHF. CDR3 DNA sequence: TGTGCCAGCAGCATCATCAGGGTGCTTGGGCATCAGCCCCAGCATTTT.

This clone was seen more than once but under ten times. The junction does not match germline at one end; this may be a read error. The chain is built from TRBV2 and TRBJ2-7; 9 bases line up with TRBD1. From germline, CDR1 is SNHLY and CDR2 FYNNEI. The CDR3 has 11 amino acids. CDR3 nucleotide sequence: TGTGCCAGCAGCCTGGGACAGGGAAGGAACTTC. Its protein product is CASSLGQGRNF.

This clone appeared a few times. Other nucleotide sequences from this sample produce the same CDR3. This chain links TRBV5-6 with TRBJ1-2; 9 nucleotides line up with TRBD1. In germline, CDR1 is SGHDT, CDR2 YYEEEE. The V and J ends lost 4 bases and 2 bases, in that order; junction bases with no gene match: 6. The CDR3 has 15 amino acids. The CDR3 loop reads CASSLGGQGNYGYTF. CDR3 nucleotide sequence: TGTGCCAGCAGCCTGGGAGGACAGGGGAACTATGGCTACACCTTC.

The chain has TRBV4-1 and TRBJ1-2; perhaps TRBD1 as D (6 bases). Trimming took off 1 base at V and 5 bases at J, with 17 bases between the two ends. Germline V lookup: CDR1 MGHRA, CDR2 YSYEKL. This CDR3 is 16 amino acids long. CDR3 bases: TGCGCCAGCAGCCAAGGGGGAGGGGGATCCCTATATGGCTACACCTTC. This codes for CASSQGGGGSLYGYTF.

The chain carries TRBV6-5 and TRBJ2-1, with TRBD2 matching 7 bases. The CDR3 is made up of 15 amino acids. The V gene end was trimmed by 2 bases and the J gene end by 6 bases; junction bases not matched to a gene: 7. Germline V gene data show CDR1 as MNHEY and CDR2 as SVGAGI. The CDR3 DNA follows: TGTGCCAGCAGTTACGAATTCGGCGGGGGCAATGAGCAGTTCTTC. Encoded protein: CASSYEFGGGNEQFF.

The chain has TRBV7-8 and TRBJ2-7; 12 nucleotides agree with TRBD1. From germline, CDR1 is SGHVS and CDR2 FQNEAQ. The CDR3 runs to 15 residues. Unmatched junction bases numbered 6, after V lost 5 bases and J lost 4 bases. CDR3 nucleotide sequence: TGTGCCAGCAGCATCGGGACAGGGGGCGGGTACGAGCAGTACTTC. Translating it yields CASSIGTGGGYEQYF.

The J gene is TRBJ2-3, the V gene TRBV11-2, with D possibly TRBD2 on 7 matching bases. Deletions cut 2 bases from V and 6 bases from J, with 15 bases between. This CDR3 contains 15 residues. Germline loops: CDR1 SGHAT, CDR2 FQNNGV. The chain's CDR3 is CASSLLAGAWDTQYF. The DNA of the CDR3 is TGTGCCAGCAGCTTATTGGCGGGGGCTTGGGATACGCAGTATTTT.

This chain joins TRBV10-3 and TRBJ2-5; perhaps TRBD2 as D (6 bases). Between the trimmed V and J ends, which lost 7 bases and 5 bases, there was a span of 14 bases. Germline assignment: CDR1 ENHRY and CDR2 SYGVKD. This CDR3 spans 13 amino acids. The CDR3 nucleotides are TGTGCCATCACTGGCGGGATAGGGGAGACCCAGTACTTC. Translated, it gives CAITGGIGETQYF.